This TCR beta chain was sequenced during a study of early T cells in non-severe SARS-CoV-2 infection. In TCRdb, the 5' RACE reads were re-called with MiXCR into one record per CDR3 protein. The repertoire holds approximately 32,000 distinct CDR3 sequences, with around 7% as singletons. With respect to this clonotype: With a much larger clone just one base away, this may be a read error.

Germline assignment: CDR1 SGHNT and CDR2 YENEEA. This CDR3 is built from 14 residues. Sequenced input: whole blood. This TCR derives from an adult who was a healthcare worker with PCR-confirmed SARS-CoV-2 infection or an uninfected control (not recorded which). The rearrangement uses TRBV11-3 and TRBJ1-1; weak D call: TRBD1 (5 bases). This chain's CDR3 is CVSSPLLRGTEAFF. CDR3 nucleotide sequence: TGTGTCAGCAGCCCTCTTCTAAGGGGAACTGAAGCTTTCTTT.